This entry features one T cell receptor beta chain sequence. Its antigen is not known. V was trimmed by 6 bases and J by 6 bases, leaving 9 bases between them. CDR3 size: 12 residues. The data originate from a study of T cell responses to AZD1222 COVID-19 vaccine. Background on the study: Pooling covered second doses at about 4 or about 12 weeks.

Clones were read by immunoSEQ multiplex PCR, and TCRdb kept only the in-frame ones, dropping some. The sample has approximately 140,000 clones, around 90% seen once. General study points: Clonal diversity was possibly underestimated; the donors were predominantly white British and more often female. Unmutated variant regions reportedly attract nearly half of all spike-specific TCRs. Spike as a whole was targeted by vaccine-associated CD4 TCRs, dominant at 160-218 and 743-854.

This sequence joins TRBV12-3 or TRBV12-4 and TRBJ2-1; no reliable D call. This TCR came from an adult in good health. Specimen: peripheral blood, collected on day 0 of AZD1222 vaccination. Here the CDR3 DNA reads TGTGCCAGCAGCTCTTCCGGCAATGAGCAGTTCTTC. It is translated as CASSSSGNEQFF.